This record concerns one TCR beta chain sequence. Its antigen is not known. This CDR3 spans 13 amino acids. In germline, CDR1 is MNHNY, CDR2 SVGAGI (reference sequence). V lost 4 bases to trimming and J lost 2 bases, with 9 bases between them. In nominal health when sampled, donors likely had unrecorded immune exposures nonetheless. This entry is derived from a study of cytomegalovirus exposure and HLA in healthy donors. The study, taken as a whole, reports: In a later analysis, HLA-associated TCR beta chains were more clonally expanded than equally common others. Earlier analysis yielded a pattern in which most TCR beta V segments were productive about 90% or about 30% of the time. An ancestry cluster, one associated with Asian ancestry, reportedly showed fewer N-insertions than the roughly 670-donor mean in a later analysis.

PCR was performed using 60 Vbeta and 13 Jbeta primers. Clones were read by immunoSEQ multiplex PCR, and TCRdb kept only the in-frame ones, dropping some. The listing records about 130,000 clones. This TCR came from a man aged 35 to 55 in good health and CMV-seronegative. Sequencing was carried out using PBMCs. The chain joins TRBV6-6 to TRBJ2-7; D is possibly TRBD1 (5 bases). As DNA, the CDR3 is TGTGCCAGCAGTTCCACAGGTGCCTACGAGCAGTACTTC. Amino acids: CASSSTGAYEQYF.